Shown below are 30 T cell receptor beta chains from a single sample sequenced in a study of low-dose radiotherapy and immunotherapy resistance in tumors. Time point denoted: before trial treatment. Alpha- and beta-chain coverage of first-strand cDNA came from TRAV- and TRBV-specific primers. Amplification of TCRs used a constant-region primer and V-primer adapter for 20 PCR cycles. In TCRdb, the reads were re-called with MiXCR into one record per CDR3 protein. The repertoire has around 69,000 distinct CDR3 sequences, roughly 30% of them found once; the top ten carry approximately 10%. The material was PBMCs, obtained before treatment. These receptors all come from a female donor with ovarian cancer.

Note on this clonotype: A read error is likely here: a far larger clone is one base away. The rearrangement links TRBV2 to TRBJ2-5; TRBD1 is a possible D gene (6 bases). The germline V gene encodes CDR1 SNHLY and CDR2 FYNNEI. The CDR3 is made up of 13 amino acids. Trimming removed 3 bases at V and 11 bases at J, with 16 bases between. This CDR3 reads CASSESRGNEQYF. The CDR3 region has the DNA TGTGCCAGCAGTGAGAGCAGGGGCAATGAGCAGTACTTC.

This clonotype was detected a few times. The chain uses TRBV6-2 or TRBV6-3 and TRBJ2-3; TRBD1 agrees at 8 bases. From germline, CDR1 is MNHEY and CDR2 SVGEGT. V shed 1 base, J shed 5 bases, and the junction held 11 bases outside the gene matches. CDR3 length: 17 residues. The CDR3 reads CASSYWGAGTGRDTQYF. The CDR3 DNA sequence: TGTGCCAGCAGTTACTGGGGGGCCGGGACAGGCAGAGATACGCAGTATTTT.

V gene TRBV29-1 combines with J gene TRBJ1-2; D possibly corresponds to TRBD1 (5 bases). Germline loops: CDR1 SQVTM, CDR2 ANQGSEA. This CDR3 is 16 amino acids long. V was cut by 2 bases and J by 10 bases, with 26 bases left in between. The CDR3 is CSVEYPTSRVAFDYTF. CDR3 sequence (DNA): TGCAGCGTTGAATATCCGACCTCCAGGGTGGCCTTTGACTACACCTTC.

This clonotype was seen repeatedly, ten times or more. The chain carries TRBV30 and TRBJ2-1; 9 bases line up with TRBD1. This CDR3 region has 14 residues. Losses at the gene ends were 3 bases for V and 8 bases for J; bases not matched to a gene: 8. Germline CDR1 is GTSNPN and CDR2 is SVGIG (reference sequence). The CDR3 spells CAWRPGQGRHEQFF. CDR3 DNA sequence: TGTGCCTGGAGACCGGGACAGGGTAGGCATGAGCAGTTCTTC.

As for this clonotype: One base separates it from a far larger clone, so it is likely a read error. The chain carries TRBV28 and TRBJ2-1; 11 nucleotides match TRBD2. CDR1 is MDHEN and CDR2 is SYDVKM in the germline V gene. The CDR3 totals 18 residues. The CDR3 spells CATSNPTPVAGGRGEQFF. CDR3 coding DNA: TGTGCCACCAGTAACCCGACCCCCGTAGCGGGGGGGCGGGGTGAGCAGTTCTTC. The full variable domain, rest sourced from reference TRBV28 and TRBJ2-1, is DVKVTQSSRYLVKRTGEKVFLECVQDMDHENMFWYRQDPGLGLRLIYFSYDVKMKEKGDIPEGYSVSREKKERFSLILESASTNQTSMYLCATSNPTPVAGGRGEQFFGPGTRLTVL.

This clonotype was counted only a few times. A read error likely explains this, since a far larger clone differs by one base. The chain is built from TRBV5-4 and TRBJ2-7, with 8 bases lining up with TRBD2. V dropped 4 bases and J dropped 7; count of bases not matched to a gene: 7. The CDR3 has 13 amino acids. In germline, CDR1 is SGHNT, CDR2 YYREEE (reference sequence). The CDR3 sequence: CASSLWTSREQYF. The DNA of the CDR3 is TGTGCCAGCAGCCTGTGGACTAGCCGGGAGCAGTACTTC.

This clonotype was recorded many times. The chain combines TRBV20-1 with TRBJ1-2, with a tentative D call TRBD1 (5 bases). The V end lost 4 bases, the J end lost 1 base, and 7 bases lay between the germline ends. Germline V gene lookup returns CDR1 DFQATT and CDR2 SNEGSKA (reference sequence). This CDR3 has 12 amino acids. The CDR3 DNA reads TGCAGTGCTACTGACAGTAACTATGGCTACACCTTC. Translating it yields CSATDSNYGYTF.

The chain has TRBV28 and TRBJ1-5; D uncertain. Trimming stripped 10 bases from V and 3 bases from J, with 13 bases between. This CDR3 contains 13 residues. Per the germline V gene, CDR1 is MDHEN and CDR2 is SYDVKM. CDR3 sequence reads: CAISEGFNQPQHF. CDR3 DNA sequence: TGTGCCATCTCGGAGGGCTTCAATCAGCCCCAGCATTTT.

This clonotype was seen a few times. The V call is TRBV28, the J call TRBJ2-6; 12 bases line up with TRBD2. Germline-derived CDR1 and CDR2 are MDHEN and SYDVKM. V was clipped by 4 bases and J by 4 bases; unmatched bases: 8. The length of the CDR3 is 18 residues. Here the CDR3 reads CASSSLAGGVGGANVLTF. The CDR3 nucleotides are TGTGCCAGCAGTTCTCTAGCGGGGGGGGTGGGAGGGGCCAACGTCCTGACTTTC.

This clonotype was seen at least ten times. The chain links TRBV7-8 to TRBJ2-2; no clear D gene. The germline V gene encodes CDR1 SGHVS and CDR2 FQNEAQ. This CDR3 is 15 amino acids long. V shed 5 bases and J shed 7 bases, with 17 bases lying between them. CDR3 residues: CASSRTWAAGGELFF. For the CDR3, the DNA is TGTGCCAGCAGCCGCACATGGGCGGCCGGCGGGGAGCTGTTTTTT.

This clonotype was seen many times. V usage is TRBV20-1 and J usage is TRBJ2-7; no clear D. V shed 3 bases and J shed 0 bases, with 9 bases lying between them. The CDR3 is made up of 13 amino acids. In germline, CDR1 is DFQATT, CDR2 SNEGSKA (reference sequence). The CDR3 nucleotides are TGCAGTGCTAGGGACGTTCTCTCCTACGAGCAGTACTTC. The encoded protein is CSARDVLSYEQYF.

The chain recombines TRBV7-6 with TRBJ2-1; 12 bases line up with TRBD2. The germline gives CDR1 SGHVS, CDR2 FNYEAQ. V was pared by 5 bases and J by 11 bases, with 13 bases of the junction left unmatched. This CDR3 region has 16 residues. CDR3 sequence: CASSGRPSGRGEQQFF. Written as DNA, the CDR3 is TGTGCCAGCAGCGGCAGACCTAGCGGGAGGGGTGAGCAGCAGTTCTTC.

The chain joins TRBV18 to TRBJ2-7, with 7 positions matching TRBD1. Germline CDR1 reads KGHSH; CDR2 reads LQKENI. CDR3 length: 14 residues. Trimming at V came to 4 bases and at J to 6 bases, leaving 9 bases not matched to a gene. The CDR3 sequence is CASSRRDSVFEQYF. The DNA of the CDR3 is TGTGCCAGCTCACGCCGGGACAGTGTGTTCGAGCAGTACTTC.

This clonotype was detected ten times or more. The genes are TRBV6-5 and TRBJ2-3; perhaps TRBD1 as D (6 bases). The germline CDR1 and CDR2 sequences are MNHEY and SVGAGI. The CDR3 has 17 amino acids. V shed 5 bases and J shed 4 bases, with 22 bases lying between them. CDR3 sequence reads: CASSRADRQVSPDTQYF. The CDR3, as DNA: TGTGCCAGCAGTCGCGCAGACCGACAGGTTTCCCCAGATACGCAGTATTTT.

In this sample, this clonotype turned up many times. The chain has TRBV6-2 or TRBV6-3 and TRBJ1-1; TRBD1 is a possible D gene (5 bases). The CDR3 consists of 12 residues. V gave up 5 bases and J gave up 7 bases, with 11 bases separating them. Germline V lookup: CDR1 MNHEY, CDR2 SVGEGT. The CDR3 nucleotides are TGTGCCAGCAGTGCCGCGGGGCTTGAAGCTTTCTTT. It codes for CASSAAGLEAFF.

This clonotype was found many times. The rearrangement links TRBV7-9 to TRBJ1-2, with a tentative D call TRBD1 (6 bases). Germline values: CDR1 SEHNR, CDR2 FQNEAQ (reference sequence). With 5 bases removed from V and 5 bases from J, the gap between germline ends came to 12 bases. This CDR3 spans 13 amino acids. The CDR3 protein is CASSHRVEYGYTF. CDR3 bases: TGTGCCAGCAGCCACAGGGTCGAATATGGCTACACCTTC.

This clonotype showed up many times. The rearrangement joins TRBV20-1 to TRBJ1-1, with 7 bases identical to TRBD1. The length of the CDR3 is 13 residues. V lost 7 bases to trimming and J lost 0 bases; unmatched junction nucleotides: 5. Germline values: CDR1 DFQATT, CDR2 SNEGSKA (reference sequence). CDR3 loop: CSVLGQVNTEAFF. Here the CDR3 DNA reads TGCAGTGTCCTAGGACAGGTGAACACTGAAGCTTTCTTT.

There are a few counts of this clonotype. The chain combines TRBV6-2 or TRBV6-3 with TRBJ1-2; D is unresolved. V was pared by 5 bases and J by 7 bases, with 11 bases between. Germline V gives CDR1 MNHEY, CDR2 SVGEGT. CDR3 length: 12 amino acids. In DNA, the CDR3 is TGTGCCAGCAGTGTCCCACCGGGTGGCTACACCTTC. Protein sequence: CASSVPPGGYTF.

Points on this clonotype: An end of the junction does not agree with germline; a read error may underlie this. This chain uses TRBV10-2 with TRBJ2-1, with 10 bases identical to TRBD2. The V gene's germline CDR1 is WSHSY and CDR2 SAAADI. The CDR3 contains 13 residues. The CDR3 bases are TGCGGCAGCAGTCTAGCGGGAGCTGCGTCGCAGTTCTTC. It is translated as CGSSLAGAASQFF.

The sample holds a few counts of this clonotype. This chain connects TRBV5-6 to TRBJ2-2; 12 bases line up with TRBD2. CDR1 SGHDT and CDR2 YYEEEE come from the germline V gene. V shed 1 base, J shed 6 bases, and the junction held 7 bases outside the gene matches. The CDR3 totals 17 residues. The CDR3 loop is CASSLRLAGVGPGELFF. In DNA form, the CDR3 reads TGTGCCAGCAGCTTGCGACTAGCGGGAGTCGGACCCGGGGAGCTGTTTTTT. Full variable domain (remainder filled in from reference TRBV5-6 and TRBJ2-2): DAGVTQSPTHLIKTRGQQVTLRCSPKSGHDTVSWYQQALGQGPQFIFQYYEEEERQRGNFPDRFSGHQFPNYSSELNVNALLLGDSALYLCASSLRLAGVGPGELFFGEGSRLTVL.

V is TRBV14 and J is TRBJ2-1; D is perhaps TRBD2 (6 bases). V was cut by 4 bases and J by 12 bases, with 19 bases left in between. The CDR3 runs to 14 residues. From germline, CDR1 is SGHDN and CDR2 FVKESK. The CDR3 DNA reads TGTGCCAGCAGCCCCGGGAGTTCAAGGAAGAGGCAGTTCTTC. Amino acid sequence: CASSPGSSRKRQFF.

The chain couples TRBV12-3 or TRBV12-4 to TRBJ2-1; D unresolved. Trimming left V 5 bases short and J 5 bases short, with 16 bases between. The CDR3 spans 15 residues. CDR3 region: CASSAHHHSDNEQFF. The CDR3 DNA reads TGTGCCAGCAGTGCACACCACCACTCTGACAATGAGCAGTTCTTC.

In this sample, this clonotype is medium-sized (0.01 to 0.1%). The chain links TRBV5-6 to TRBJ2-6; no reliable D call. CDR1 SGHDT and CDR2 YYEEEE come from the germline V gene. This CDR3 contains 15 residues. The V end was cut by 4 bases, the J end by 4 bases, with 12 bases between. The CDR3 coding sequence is TGTGCCAGCAGCGTCTCTTGGCACGGGGCCAACGTCCTGACTTTC. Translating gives CASSVSWHGANVLTF.

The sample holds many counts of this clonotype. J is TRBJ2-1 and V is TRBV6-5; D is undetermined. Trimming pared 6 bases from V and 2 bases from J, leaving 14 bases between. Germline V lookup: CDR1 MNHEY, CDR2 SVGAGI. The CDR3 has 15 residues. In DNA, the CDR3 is TGTGCCAGCAGCTCGTCCCCACTGGCCTACAATGAGCAGTTCTTC. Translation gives CASSSSPLAYNEQFF.

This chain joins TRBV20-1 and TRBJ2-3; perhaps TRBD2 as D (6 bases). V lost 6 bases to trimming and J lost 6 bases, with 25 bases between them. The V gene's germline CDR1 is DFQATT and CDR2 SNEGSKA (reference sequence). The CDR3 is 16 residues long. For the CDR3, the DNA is TGCAGTGCCGGCAGGCGTCTGGCGGGAACCGGGGATACGCAGTATTTT. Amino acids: CSAGRRLAGTGDTQYF.

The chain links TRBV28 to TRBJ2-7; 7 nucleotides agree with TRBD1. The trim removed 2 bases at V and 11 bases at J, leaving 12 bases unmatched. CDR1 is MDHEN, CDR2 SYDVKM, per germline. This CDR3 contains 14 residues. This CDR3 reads CASSLTGVTMVEYF. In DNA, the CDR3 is TGTGCCAGCAGTTTAACAGGGGTAACAATGGTGGAGTACTTC.

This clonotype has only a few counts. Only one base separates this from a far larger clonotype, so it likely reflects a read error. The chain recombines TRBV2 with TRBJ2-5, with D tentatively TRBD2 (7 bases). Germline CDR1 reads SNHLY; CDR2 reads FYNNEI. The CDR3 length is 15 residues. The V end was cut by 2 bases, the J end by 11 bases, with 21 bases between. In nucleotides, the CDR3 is TGTGCCAGCAGTGAAAGGGGGGGGCACCGCAATGAGCAGTACTTC. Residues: CASSERGGHRNEQYF. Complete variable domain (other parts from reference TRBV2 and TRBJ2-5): EPEVTQTPSHQVTQMGQEVILRCVPISNHLYFYWYRQILGQKVEFLVSFYNNEISEKSEIFDDQFSVERPDGSNFTLKIRSTKLEDSAMYFCASSERGGHRNEQYFGPGTRLLVL.

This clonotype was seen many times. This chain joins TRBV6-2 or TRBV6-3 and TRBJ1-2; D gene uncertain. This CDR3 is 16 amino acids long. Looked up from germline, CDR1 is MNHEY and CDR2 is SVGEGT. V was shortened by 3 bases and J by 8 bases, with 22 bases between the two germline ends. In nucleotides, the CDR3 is TGTGCCAGCAGTTATTCGGTTGTGGCAGGTCGGATCGGCTACACCTTC. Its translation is CASSYSVVAGRIGYTF.

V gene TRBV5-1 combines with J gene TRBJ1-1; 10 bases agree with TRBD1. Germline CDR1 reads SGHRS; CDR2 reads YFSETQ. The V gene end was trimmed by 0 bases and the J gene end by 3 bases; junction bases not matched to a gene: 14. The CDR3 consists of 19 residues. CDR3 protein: CASSLALRDRGEVHTEAFF. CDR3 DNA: TGCGCCAGCAGCTTGGCTTTAAGGGACAGGGGAGAAGTTCACACTGAAGCTTTCTTT.

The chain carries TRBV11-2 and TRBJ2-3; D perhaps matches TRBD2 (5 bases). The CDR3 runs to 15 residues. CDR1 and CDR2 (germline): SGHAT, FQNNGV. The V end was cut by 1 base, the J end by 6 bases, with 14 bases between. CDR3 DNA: TGTGCCAGCAGCTTAGGCGCGGGTGGAGCGGATACGCAGTATTTT. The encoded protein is CASSLGAGGADTQYF. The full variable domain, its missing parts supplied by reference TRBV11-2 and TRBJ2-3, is EAGVAQSPRYKIIEKRQSVAFWCNPISGHATLYWYQQILGQGPKLLIQFQNNGVVDDSQLPKDRFSAERLKGVDSTLKIQPAKLEDSAVYLCASSLGAGGADTQYFGPGTRLTVL.